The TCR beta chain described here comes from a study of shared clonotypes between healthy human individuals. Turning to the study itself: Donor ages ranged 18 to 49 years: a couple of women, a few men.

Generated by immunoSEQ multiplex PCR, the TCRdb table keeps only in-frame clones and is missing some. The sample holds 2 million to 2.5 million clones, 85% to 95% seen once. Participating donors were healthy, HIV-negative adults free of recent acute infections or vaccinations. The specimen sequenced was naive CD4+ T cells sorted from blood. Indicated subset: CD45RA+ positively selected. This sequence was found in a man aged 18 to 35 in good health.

CDR3 loop: CASSLGGPDYRRGNEQFF. CDR3 DNA: TGTGCCAGCAGCTTAGGGGGACCGGACTACCGGAGGGGAAATGAGCAGTTCTTC. The genes are TRBV7-2 and TRBJ2-1; the D gene is possibly TRBD2 (6 bases). Trimming shortened V by 1 base and J by 7 bases, and 23 bases separated the two germline ends. CDR1 is SGHTA, CDR2 FQGNSA, per germline. There are 18 residues in the CDR3.